This T cell receptor (beta chain) was sequenced in a study of T cell responses to AZD1222 COVID-19 vaccine. The assay was immunoSEQ multiplex PCR, and TCRdb's table has in-frame clones only and misses some. This sample has 100,000 to 150,000 clones; approximately 90% occur once, and the top ten carry 3.5% to 4%. The study, taken as a whole, reports: Spike was spanned by vaccine-associated CD4 TCRs, with dominance at 160-218 and 743-854.

Comment on this clone: Its antigen is not known.

Second-dose recipients at about 4 or about 12 weeks were treated as one pooled group. The germline V and J ends were trimmed by 10 bases and 3 bases, with 12 bases remaining between them. This CDR3 spans 12 amino acids. Germline V CDR1 and CDR2: SNHLY, FYNNEI. The clonotype was recovered from an adult who received the AZD1222 COVID-19 vaccine. V and J are TRBV2 and TRBJ2-5, with D unresolved. Sequences were derived from peripheral blood, sampled 28 days after the second AZD1222 dose. For the CDR3, the DNA is TGTGCCATCGCCGTTGTCAAAGAGACCCAGTACTTC. Residues: CAIAVVKETQYF.